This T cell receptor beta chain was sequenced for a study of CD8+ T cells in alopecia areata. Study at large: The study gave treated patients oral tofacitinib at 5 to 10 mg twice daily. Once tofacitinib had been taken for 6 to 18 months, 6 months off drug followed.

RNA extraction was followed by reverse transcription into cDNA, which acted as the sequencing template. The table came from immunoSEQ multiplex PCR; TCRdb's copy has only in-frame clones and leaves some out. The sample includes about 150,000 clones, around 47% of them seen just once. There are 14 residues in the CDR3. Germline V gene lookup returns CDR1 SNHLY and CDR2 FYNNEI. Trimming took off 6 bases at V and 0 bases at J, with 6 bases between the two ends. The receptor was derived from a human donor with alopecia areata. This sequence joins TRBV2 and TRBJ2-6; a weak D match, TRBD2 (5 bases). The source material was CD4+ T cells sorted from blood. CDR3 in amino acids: CASRRASGANVLTF. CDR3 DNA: TGTGCCAGCAGGCGGGCCTCTGGGGCCAACGTCCTGACTTTC.